This T cell receptor beta chain emerged from a study of blood T cell repertoires in COVID-19. For the study at large: Acute-phase and convalescent COVID-19 samples originated in the United States, Italy and Spain.

J lost 9 bases, V lost 4 bases, and 10 bases had no gene match. The CDR3 contains 15 residues. Germline CDR1 MRHNA, CDR2 SNTAGT. Clones were read by immunoSEQ multiplex PCR, and TCRdb kept only the in-frame ones, dropping some. This sample has around 300,000 clones; more than 75% occur once, and the top ten carry around 2%. The receptor was derived from a woman in her sixties in a cohort exposed to, infected with or recovered from COVID-19 (not recorded which). The V and J genes are TRBV6-4 and TRBJ2-1, with 9 bases fitting TRBD2. Source material: PBMCs or T cells enriched from blood (not recorded which). CDR3 bases: TGTGCCAGCAGTGGGGGGCTAGCGGGATTAAGTGAGCAGTTCTTC. Translation: CASSGGLAGLSEQFF.